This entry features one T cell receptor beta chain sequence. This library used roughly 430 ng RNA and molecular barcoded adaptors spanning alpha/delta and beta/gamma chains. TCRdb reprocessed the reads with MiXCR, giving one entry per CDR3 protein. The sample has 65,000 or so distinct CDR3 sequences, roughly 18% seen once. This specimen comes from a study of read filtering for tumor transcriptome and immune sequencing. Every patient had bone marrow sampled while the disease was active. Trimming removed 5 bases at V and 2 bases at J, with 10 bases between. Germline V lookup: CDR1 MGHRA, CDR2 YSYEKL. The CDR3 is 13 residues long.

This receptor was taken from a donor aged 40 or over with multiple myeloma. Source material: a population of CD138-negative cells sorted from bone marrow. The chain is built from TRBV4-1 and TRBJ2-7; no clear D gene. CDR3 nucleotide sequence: TGCGCCAGCAGCTTCGACCGGGCCTACGAGCAGTACTTC. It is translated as CASSFDRAYEQYF.